One and the same sample provided the 32 T cell receptor beta chains below, sequenced in a study of spatial heterogeneity in lung cancer. Points from the study as a whole: Within tumors, counts of expanded alpha and beta TCRs tracked tumor mutation counts.

For these receptors, no antigen is known. Time point reported: sample taken at primary tumor resection. Each CDR3 protein is one row after TCRdb ran MiXCR on the 5' RACE reads. The table shows 2,500 to 3,500 distinct CDR3 sequences, with 4.5% occurring only once. The sequencing used lung tumor tissue, collected at surgery. Receptors were obtained from a female donor with early-stage non-small cell lung cancer.

This clonotype is medium-sized (0.01 to 0.1%). The chain couples TRBV20-1 to TRBJ1-2; TRBD1 matches 9 bases. The CDR3 runs 14 residues. The germline V gene encodes CDR1 DFQATT and CDR2 SNEGSKA (reference sequence). Trimming removed 8 bases from V and 8 bases from J; junction bases left unmatched: 15. The CDR3 DNA follows: TGCAGTTTAATTCCCCGGGACAGGGAGTTGGGCTACACCTTC. Translation: CSLIPRDRELGYTF.

This clonotype was observed at least ten times. One base away lies a much larger clone, so this may be a sequencing read error. The chain links TRBV20-1 to TRBJ1-6; the D gene is possibly TRBD1 (5 bases). There are 13 residues in the CDR3. The germline V gene has CDR1 DFQATT and CDR2 SNEGSKA (reference sequence). CDR3 nucleotide sequence: TGCAGTGCTCCAGGGACCTATAATGCACCCCTCCACTTT. It yields the protein CSAPGTYNAPLHF.

The sample holds many counts of this clonotype. This rearrangement joins TRBV6-1 to TRBJ2-5, with 8 bases matching TRBD1. After removal of 6 bases from V and 0 bases from J, the junction contained 9 bases not matched to a gene. Germline assignment: CDR1 MNHNS and CDR2 SASEGT. The CDR3 spans 16 residues. The CDR3: CASSYGQGLYQETQYF. In DNA, the CDR3 is TGTGCCAGCAGCTACGGACAGGGACTGTACCAAGAGACCCAGTACTTC.

In its sample, this clonotype is medium-sized. The chain couples TRBV3-1 to TRBJ1-1; D remains ambiguous. CDR1 and CDR2 (germline): LGHDT, YNNKEL (reference sequence). The CDR3 contains 13 residues. V lost 4 bases and J 4 bases, leaving 10 bases between the germline ends. CDR3 sequence: CASSPVGFTEAFF. DNA of the CDR3: TGTGCCAGCAGCCCCGTGGGCTTCACTGAAGCTTTCTTT.

By share, this clonotype ranks as medium-sized. The V call is TRBV19, the J call TRBJ2-3; TRBD2 might be the D (5 bases). This CDR3 contains 15 residues. CDR1 is LNHDA, CDR2 SQIVND, per germline (reference sequence). Trimming pared 5 bases from V and 2 bases from J, leaving 14 bases between. Here the CDR3 reads CASSEPGSLTDTQYF. The CDR3 nucleotides read TGTGCCAGTAGTGAGCCGGGATCACTCACAGATACGCAGTATTTT.

The sample holds many counts of this clonotype. The V gene is TRBV28, the J gene TRBJ2-2; a weak D match, TRBD2 (7 bases). V was pared by 3 bases and J by 5 bases, with 19 bases between. There are 17 residues in the CDR3. The germline V gene has CDR1 MDHEN and CDR2 SYDVKM. The CDR3 sequence: CASSFRQRGGRTGELFF. CDR3 nucleotides: TGTGCCAGCAGTTTTCGTCAGAGGGGGGGCCGAACCGGGGAGCTGTTTTTT. Full variable domain (rest looked up from reference TRBV28 and TRBJ2-2): DVKVTQSSRYLVKRTGEKVFLECVQDMDHENMFWYRQDPGLGLRLIYFSYDVKMKEKGDIPEGYSVSREKKERFSLILESASTNQTSMYLCASSFRQRGGRTGELFFGEGSRLTVL.

This clonotype is labeled as medium-sized. The V call is TRBV7-3, the J call TRBJ2-3; 11 bases line up with TRBD2. There are 16 residues in the CDR3. V lost 1 base to trimming and J lost 4 bases; unmatched junction nucleotides: 4. Germline loops: CDR1 SGHTA, CDR2 FQGTGA. The CDR3 coding sequence is TGTGCCAGCAGCTTAAGACTAGCGGGGTCGGCAGATACGCAGTATTTT. Protein: CASSLRLAGSADTQYF.

This clonotype showed up many times. Just one base apart from a much larger clone, this may be a read error. This rearrangement joins TRBV28 to TRBJ2-1; weak D call: TRBD2 (6 bases). Per the germline V gene, CDR1 is MDHEN and CDR2 is SYDVKM. The CDR3 has 12 amino acids. V lost 10 bases, J lost 7 bases, and 14 bases lay in between. The CDR3 nucleotides are TGTGCCACCCGCGGGAACGGGAATGAGCAGTTCTTC. It encodes CATRGNGNEQFF.

By sample fraction, this clonotype is large. This chain uses TRBV6-2 or TRBV6-3 with TRBJ1-2; D not resolved. The CDR3 has 13 residues. Germline V gene lookup returns CDR1 MNHEY and CDR2 SVGEGT. The V end was cut by 6 bases, the J end by 13 bases, with 21 bases between. The CDR3 loop is CASRSGALALGTF. In DNA form, the CDR3 reads TGTGCCAGCAGATCTGGTGCGTTGGCGTTGGGCACCTTC.

By sample share, this clonotype is medium-sized (0.01 to 0.1%). This chain joins TRBV7-9 and TRBJ2-5; 7 positions agree with TRBD2. The CDR3 has 16 amino acids. V dropped 5 bases and J dropped 0; count of bases not matched to a gene: 9. The V gene's germline CDR1 is SEHNR and CDR2 FQNEAQ (reference sequence). CDR3 sequence: CASSPRSGMYQETQYF. DNA for the CDR3: TGTGCCAGCAGCCCAAGGAGCGGGATGTACCAAGAGACCCAGTACTTC.

This clonotype was counted at least ten times. V and J are TRBV9 and TRBJ1-6; no definite D call. CDR3 length: 13 amino acids. From germline, CDR1 is SGDLS and CDR2 YYNGEE. Trimming shortened V by 4 bases and J by 11 bases, and 13 bases separated the two germline ends. The CDR3 region is CASSTPGVTPLHF. CDR3 in DNA: TGTGCCAGCAGCACCCCTGGGGTTACACCCCTCCACTTT.

In its sample, this clonotype ranks as medium-sized (0.01 to 0.1%). This sequence joins TRBV27 and TRBJ2-1; TRBD2 matches 7 bases. The CDR3 extends over 14 amino acids. Looked up from germline, CDR1 is MNHEY and CDR2 is SMNVEV (reference sequence). The junction had 5 bases not matched to a gene; V was cut back by 5 bases and J by 4 bases. CDR3 amino acids: CASSARDYYNEQFF. Here the CDR3 DNA reads TGTGCCAGCAGTGCCCGGGACTATTACAATGAGCAGTTCTTC.

Sample share makes this clonotype medium-sized (0.01 to 0.1%). This chain links TRBV29-1 with TRBJ1-5; 7 bases match TRBD1. Per germline, CDR1 SQVTM and CDR2 ANQGSEA. This CDR3 has 12 residues. J lost 5 bases, V lost 7 bases, and 5 bases had no gene match. The CDR3 bases are TGCAGCGCAAGACAGGGAGATCAGCCCCAGCATTTT. Its protein is CSARQGDQPQHF.

This clonotype qualifies as large. This chain connects TRBV27 to TRBJ2-7; TRBD1 matches at 7 bases. Germline trimming cut 6 bases from V and 3 bases from J; bases unmatched to any gene: 11. The CDR3 runs to 15 residues. CDR1 and CDR2 (germline): MNHEY, SMNVEV (reference sequence). DNA of the CDR3: TGTGCCAGCAGGCAAACAGGGGCGAGGGACTACGAGCAGTACTTC. Translation: CASRQTGARDYEQYF.

This clonotype has at least ten counts. The V gene is TRBV29-1, the J gene TRBJ2-3; TRBD2 is a possible D gene (6 bases). The CDR3 has 14 amino acids. Germline V gene lookup returns CDR1 SQVTM and CDR2 ANQGSEA. V lost 3 bases and J lost 6, with 16 bases in between. The CDR3, as DNA: TGCAGCGTTGATGGGGGGAACCCCTATGATACGCAGTATTTT. Protein product: CSVDGGNPYDTQYF.

By share, this clonotype ranks as medium-sized. The V and J genes are TRBV28 and TRBJ1-5, with TRBD1 matching 12 bases. There are 20 residues in the CDR3. The junction had 15 bases not matched to a gene; V was cut back by 3 bases and J by 3 bases. Germline V lookup: CDR1 MDHEN, CDR2 SYDVKM. CDR3 sequence: CASSLTEGTGGGLVNQPQHF. DNA for the CDR3: TGTGCCAGCAGTTTGACCGAAGGGACAGGGGGCGGGTTGGTCAATCAGCCCCAGCATTTT.

This clonotype was seen at least ten times. The V and J genes are TRBV2 and TRBJ1-1; no definite D call. Germline values: CDR1 SNHLY, CDR2 FYNNEI. This CDR3 comprises 14 residues. Trimming left V 4 bases short and J 1 base short, with 10 bases between. This CDR3 reads CASSACGGNTEAFF. The CDR3 nucleotides read TGTGCCAGCAGTGCTTGTGGCGGGAACACTGAAGCTTTCTTT.

This clonotype was seen ten or more times. V gene TRBV5-5 combines with J gene TRBJ2-5; 10 nucleotides align to TRBD2. The CDR3 extends over 15 amino acids. Germline loops: CDR1 SGHKS, CDR2 YYEKEE (reference sequence). The V gene end was trimmed by 5 bases and the J gene end by 4 bases; junction bases not matched to a gene: 8. DNA for the CDR3: TGTGCCAGCAGACTAGCGGGGTCCTTGATAGAGACCCAGTACTTC. Protein sequence: CASRLAGSLIETQYF.

In its sample, this clonotype ranks as medium-sized. The rearrangement uses TRBV20-1 and TRBJ1-2; 7 nucleotides line up with TRBD1. Per germline, CDR1 DFQATT and CDR2 SNEGSKA (reference sequence). The CDR3 extends over 13 amino acids. V gave up 2 bases and J gave up 8 bases; unmatched junction bases: 8. Here the CDR3 reads CSARSQTGAGYTF. Here the CDR3 DNA reads TGCAGTGCTAGAAGCCAAACAGGGGCGGGCTACACCTTC.

This clonotype is termed medium-sized. V usage is TRBV5-6 and J usage is TRBJ2-5; D uncertain. This CDR3 has 14 residues. Trimming took off 0 bases at V and 2 bases at J, with 8 bases between the two ends. The V gene's germline CDR1 is SGHDT and CDR2 YYEEEE. CDR3 in DNA: TGTGCCAGCAGCTTGGACTGGGGTCAAGAGACCCAGTACTTC. This codes for CASSLDWGQETQYF.

By sample fraction, this clonotype is medium-sized (0.01 to 0.1%). The rearrangement joins TRBV5-1 to TRBJ2-3; 14 nucleotides agree with TRBD2. The germline V gene has CDR1 SGHRS and CDR2 YFSETQ. There are 19 residues in the CDR3. V lost 3 bases to trimming and J lost 0 bases; unmatched junction nucleotides: 9. The CDR3 DNA follows: TGCGCCAGCAGCTCCGGACTAGCGGGGGGCCTAACTAGCACAGATACGCAGTATTTT. It encodes CASSSGLAGGLTSTDTQYF.

This clonotype was seen ten or more times. One base away lies a much larger clone, so this may be a sequencing read error. The chain links TRBV20-1 to TRBJ1-3; no definite D call. V lost 0 bases and J lost 0, with 6 bases in between. Germline V lookup: CDR1 DFQATT, CDR2 SNEGSKA (reference sequence). The CDR3 spans 14 residues. CDR3 sequence: CSARDCLSGNTIYF. The CDR3 coding sequence is TGCAGTGCTAGAGATTGCCTCTCTGGAAACACCATATATTTT.

In this sample, this clonotype is medium-sized. The V gene is TRBV2, the J gene TRBJ1-1, with D hard to call. Germline V gene lookup returns CDR1 SNHLY and CDR2 FYNNEI. The CDR3 has 14 residues. Deletions cut 4 bases from V and 1 base from J, with 10 bases between. Here the CDR3 reads CASSAFGGNTEAFF. The CDR3, as DNA: TGTGCCAGCAGTGCTTTTGGCGGGAACACTGAAGCTTTCTTT.

By proportion, this clonotype is medium-sized (0.01 to 0.1%). The gene calls are TRBV6-2 or TRBV6-3 and TRBJ2-1; 9 bases map to TRBD2. Germline V lookup: CDR1 MNHEY, CDR2 SVGEGT. This CDR3 is built from 14 residues. Germline trimming cut 2 bases from V and 7 bases from J; bases unmatched to any gene: 3. The DNA of the CDR3 is TGTGCCAGCAGTTACGGGACTAGCTGGAATGAGCAGTTCTTC. Its protein is CASSYGTSWNEQFF.

This clonotype is judged medium-sized. The V and J genes are TRBV19 and TRBJ2-1, with D tentatively TRBD2 (5 bases). Germline loops: CDR1 LNHDA, CDR2 SQIVND (reference sequence). The CDR3 extends over 15 amino acids. V was cut by 4 bases and J by 0 bases, with 10 bases left in between. Here the CDR3 reads CASSTLESSYNEQFF. The CDR3 nucleotides read TGTGCCAGTAGTACACTAGAGAGCTCCTACAATGAGCAGTTCTTC.

This clonotype is deemed medium-sized. The chain employs TRBV2 and TRBJ2-1; D is unclear. Germline values: CDR1 SNHLY, CDR2 FYNNEI. V shed 8 bases and J shed 0 bases, with 14 bases lying between them. This CDR3 is 15 amino acids long. CDR3 in DNA: TGTGCCAGCCCCAAGGGCAGCCTCTCCTACAATGAGCAGTTCTTC. Its protein product is CASPKGSLSYNEQFF.

This clonotype was detected ten times or more. A single base separates this from a much larger clone, so it may be a read error. V usage is TRBV20-1 and J usage is TRBJ2-7; a possible D gene is TRBD2 (5 bases). CDR3 length: 13 residues. From germline, CDR1 is DFQATT and CDR2 SNEGSKA (reference sequence). Deletions cut 1 base from V and 5 bases from J, with 12 bases between. CDR3 nucleotide sequence: TGCAGTGCTAGAGCGGGGAGTCCTGACGAGCAGTACTTC. This codes for CSARAGSPDEQYF.

The table lists this clonotype with many counts. The chain has TRBV14 and TRBJ2-7; 8 positions match TRBD1. This CDR3 comprises 15 residues. The V and J ends lost 5 bases and 4 bases, in that order; junction bases with no gene match: 10. CDR1 and CDR2 (germline): SGHDN, FVKESK. This CDR3 reads CASSNGQGSVYEQYF. The CDR3 DNA follows: TGTGCCAGCAGCAATGGACAGGGCTCCGTTTACGAGCAGTACTTC.

The sample holds one count of this clonotype. A read error is possible here, since a much larger clone lies one base away. The chain combines TRBV29-1 with TRBJ2-3; no reliable D call. Per the germline V gene, CDR1 is SQVTM and CDR2 is ANQGSEA. The CDR3 is 13 amino acids. CDR3 amino acids: CSVDAGHTDTLYF. In DNA, the CDR3 is TGCAGCGTTGACGCCGGTCACACAGATACGCTGTATTTT.

This clonotype was picked up many times. One base away lies a much larger clone, so this may be a sequencing read error. This CDR3 is CASRDLAPLHF. CDR3 nucleotide sequence: TGTGCCAGCAGGGACTTAGCGCCCCTCCACTTT. This chain joins TRBV6-6 and TRBJ1-6; D is ambiguous. The CDR3 has 11 amino acids. V lost 6 bases to trimming and J lost 13 bases, with 10 bases between them. The germline V gene has CDR1 MNHNY and CDR2 SVGAGI (reference sequence).

By frequency in the sample, this clonotype is medium-sized. This chain connects TRBV9 to TRBJ1-1; 7 positions agree with TRBD1. V shed 3 bases, J shed 5 bases, and the junction held 16 bases outside the gene matches. Germline V gene data show CDR1 as SGDLS and CDR2 as YYNGEE. The CDR3 has 17 amino acids. The CDR3 DNA sequence: TGTGCCAGCAGCGCAGGGGGGACGACCGGCGGGGGGACTGAAGCTTTCTTT. As protein: CASSAGGTTGGGTEAFF.

This clonotype is termed medium-sized. This chain links TRBV20-1 with TRBJ2-5; D might be TRBD1 or TRBD2, each matching 5 bases. CDR1 DFQATT and CDR2 SNEGSKA come from the germline V gene (reference sequence). V was clipped by 6 bases and J by 5 bases, with 13 bases between them. CDR3 size: 12 residues. The CDR3 nucleotides read TGCAGTGCCATTGGTAGGGACGAGACCCAGTACTTC. Its translation: CSAIGRDETQYF.